This T cell receptor beta chain was profiled in a study of beta chain features in type 1 diabetes. This clone has only a few counts. Antigen unknown. Sequencing targeted expressed TCRB transcripts, as all isolated RNA had been reverse transcribed. Clones were sequenced by immunoSEQ multiplex PCR, and TCRdb holds only the in-frame ones, with some missing. The sample shows about 340,000 clones, roughly 9% of them seen only once. Study results and caveats: TCRB CDR3 length was moderately but significantly reduced in all four CD4+ subsets of Type 1 diabetes patients.

There was one heparinised blood draw per donor, averaging about 100 mL. V was trimmed by 1 base and J by 8 bases, leaving 9 bases between them. The germline V gene encodes CDR1 LNHDA and CDR2 SQIVND (reference sequence). CDR3 length: 13 residues. This chain joins TRBV19 and TRBJ2-1, with no clear D. The source of this sequence is a man aged 25-45 years with type 1 diabetes. Material: central memory CD4+ T cells from blood. This chain's CDR3 is CASSIARQDEQFF. As DNA, the CDR3 is TGTGCCAGTAGTATAGCCAGGCAGGATGAGCAGTTCTTC.